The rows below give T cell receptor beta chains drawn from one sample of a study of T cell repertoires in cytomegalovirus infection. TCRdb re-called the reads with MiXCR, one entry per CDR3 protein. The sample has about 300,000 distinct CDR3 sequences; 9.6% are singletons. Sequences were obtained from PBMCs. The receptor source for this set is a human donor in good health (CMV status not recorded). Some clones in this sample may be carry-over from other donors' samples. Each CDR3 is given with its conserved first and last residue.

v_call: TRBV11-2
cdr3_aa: CASSWTGTKNTEAFF

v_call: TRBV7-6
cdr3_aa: CASSLRADQETQYF

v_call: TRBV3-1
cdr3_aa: CASSQGTGRGRSPLHF

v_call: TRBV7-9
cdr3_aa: CASSLEDRGDGYTF

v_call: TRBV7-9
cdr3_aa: CASSLEYGGHDNQPQHF

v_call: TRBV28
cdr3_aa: CASSLAVSNQPQHF

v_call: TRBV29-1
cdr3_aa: CSVGHKARGPGTEAFF

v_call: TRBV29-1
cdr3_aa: CSVVRDKYGYTF

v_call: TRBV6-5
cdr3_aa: CASSYNQQGSYSDTQYF

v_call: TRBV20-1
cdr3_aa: CSARNRGLDEQFF

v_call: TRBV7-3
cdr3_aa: CASSFSQGNTEAFF

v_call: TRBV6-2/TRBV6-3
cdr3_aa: CASSSSRRRIQETQYF

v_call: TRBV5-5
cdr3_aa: CASSFFVQGNQPQHF

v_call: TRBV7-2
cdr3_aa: CASSLGSSAPQYF

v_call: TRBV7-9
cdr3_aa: CASSLETETGELFF

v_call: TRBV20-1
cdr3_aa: CSALSPGRGGFDEQFF

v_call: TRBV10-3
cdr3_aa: CAISDGRGLSNQPQHF

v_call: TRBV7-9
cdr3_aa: CASSLMGTENTEAFF

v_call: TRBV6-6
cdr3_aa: CAGGQNFNQPQHF

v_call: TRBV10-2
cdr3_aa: CASSALSPGQFNSPLHF

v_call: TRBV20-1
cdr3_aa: CSALRQDTQYF

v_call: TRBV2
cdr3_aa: CASSGWGGVAETQYF